The 21 T cell receptor beta chains in this list originate from one sample, sequenced in a study of T cell repertoires in cytomegalovirus infection. MiXCR, applied by TCRdb to the reads, yields one record per CDR3 protein. The sample has roughly 80,000 distinct CDR3 sequences, approximately 24% seen once. Their recognized antigens are unknown. The sample consisted of CD8+ T cells from cultured PBMCs, taken from culture after CMV antigen stimulation. The receptors come from a human donor in good health (CMV status not recorded). Some clones in this sample may be carry-over from other donors' samples.

This clonotype counts as medium-sized. The chain has TRBV27 and TRBJ2-7; D is uncertain. The V gene lost 0 bases and the J gene lost 5 bases, with 8 bases spanning the gap. Germline values: CDR1 MNHEY, CDR2 SMNVEV (reference sequence). The CDR3 has 13 amino acids. CDR3: CASSLSDANEQYF. CDR3 DNA: TGTGCCAGCAGTTTATCCGACGCTAACGAGCAGTACTTC.

CDR3: CASRDRDSGNQPQHF. CDR3 DNA sequence: TGTGCCAGCAGGGACCGGGACTCGGGCAATCAGCCCCAGCATTTT. The chain has TRBV6-8 and TRBJ1-5; maybe TRBD1 (5 bases). From germline, CDR1 is MNHGY and CDR2 SAAAGT. Trimming stripped 6 bases from V and 2 bases from J, with 14 bases between. The CDR3 totals 15 residues.

The J gene is TRBJ2-7, the V gene TRBV20-1, with 13 bases identical to TRBD2. Trimming took 6 bases from V and 2 from J; bases not matched to a gene: 4. The CDR3 loop spans 14 amino acids. Germline V gene data show CDR1 as DFQATT and CDR2 as SNEGSKA (reference sequence). The CDR3 region is CSATGLAGPYEQYF. CDR3 nucleotide sequence: TGCAGTGCCACGGGACTAGCGGGGCCCTACGAGCAGTACTTC.

Many counts were recorded for this clonotype. The rearrangement links TRBV7-2 to TRBJ1-1; 7 nucleotides match TRBD1. Per the germline V gene, CDR1 is SGHTA and CDR2 is FQGNSA. After removal of 5 bases from V and 4 bases from J, the junction contained 13 bases not matched to a gene. The length of the CDR3 is 16 residues. The CDR3 DNA is TGTGCCAGCAGCGGGGGGGACAGACTCCTCGCCACTGAAGCTTTCTTT. Translated, it gives CASSGGDRLLATEAFF.

In this sample, this clonotype turned up a few times. The rearrangement links TRBV12-3 or TRBV12-4 to TRBJ2-4; TRBD2 matches at 7 bases. The CDR3 consists of 16 residues. V trimming: 3 bases; J trimming: 0 bases; junction bases outside the gene matches: 5. The CDR3 is CASSLGGDLAKNIQYF. For the CDR3, the DNA is TGTGCCAGCAGTTTGGGGGGGGACCTAGCCAAAAACATTCAGTACTTC.

The chain combines TRBV7-8 with TRBJ2-7; 9 bases agree with TRBD1. The trim removed 0 bases at V and 0 bases at J, leaving 0 bases unmatched. The CDR3 is 15 amino acids. The V gene's germline CDR1 is SGHVS and CDR2 FQNEAQ. The CDR3 DNA reads TGTGCCAGCAGCTTAGCACAGGGGGCCTCCTACGAGCAGTACTTC. As protein: CASSLAQGASYEQYF.

This chain connects TRBV18 to TRBJ2-3; D unresolved. V was cut by 0 bases and J by 0 bases, with 7 bases left in between. Germline assignment: CDR1 KGHSH and CDR2 LQKENI. The CDR3 sequence is 15 residues long. CDR3 sequence reads: CASSPPELSTDTQYF. The CDR3, as DNA: TGTGCCAGCTCACCACCGGAACTCAGCACAGATACGCAGTATTTT. Based on the CDR3 plus reference TRBV18 and TRBJ2-3, the full variable domain is NAGVMQNPRHLVRRRGQEARLRCSPMKGHSHVYWYRQLPEEGLKFMVYLQKENIIDESGMPKERFSAEFPKEGPSILRIQQVVRGDSAAYFCASSPPELSTDTQYFGPGTRLTVL.

In this sample, this clonotype turned up a few times. V and J are TRBV12-3 or TRBV12-4 and TRBJ2-2; 7 bases align to TRBD1. J was trimmed by 1 base and V by 3 bases; bases with no gene match: 11. This CDR3 is built from 18 residues. The CDR3 region is CASSFGHRDSLNTGELFF. The CDR3 DNA sequence: TGTGCCAGCAGTTTCGGACACCGGGACAGCTTGAACACCGGGGAGCTGTTTTTT.

This clonotype was observed many times. This chain links TRBV2 with TRBJ1-2; 8 nucleotides line up with TRBD1. Germline CDR1 is SNHLY and CDR2 is FYNNEI. V gave up 9 bases and J gave up 4 bases; unmatched junction bases: 13. The CDR3 covers 15 residues. CDR3 region: CASSPPGQDSYGYTF. The CDR3 nucleotides read TGTGCCAGTTCTCCCCCGGGACAGGATAGCTATGGCTACACCTTC. Supplemented by reference TRBV2 and TRBJ1-2, the full variable domain reads EPEVTQTPSHQVTQMGQEVILRCVPISNHLYFYWYRQILGQKVEFLVSFYNNEISEKSEIFDDQFSVERPDGSNFTLKIRSTKLEDSAMYFCASSPPGQDSYGYTFGSGTRLTVV.

This clonotype turned up a few times. The genes are TRBV5-6 and TRBJ1-1; no clear D. Per the germline V gene, CDR1 is SGHDT and CDR2 is YYEEEE. V was pared by 7 bases and J by 7 bases, with 11 bases between. This CDR3 spans 11 amino acids. The CDR3, as DNA: TGTGCCAGCGGACGGACGGTTGAAGCTTTCTTT. Translating it yields CASGRTVEAFF.

This clonotype came up a few times. The V call is TRBV20-1, the J call TRBJ2-7, with 9 positions matching TRBD1. This CDR3 comprises 14 residues. Unmatched junction bases numbered 9, after V lost 3 bases and J lost 6 bases. In germline, CDR1 is DFQATT, CDR2 SNEGSKA (reference sequence). CDR3 DNA: TGCAGTGCTAGGGGAGGGGGGACAGGGATCGAGCAGTACTTC. Translation gives CSARGGGTGIEQYF.

This clonotype has a handful of counts. V and J are TRBV6-2 or TRBV6-3 and TRBJ2-3; TRBD2 aligns across 10 bases. The CDR3 runs to 16 residues. Trimming at V came to 6 bases and at J to 3 bases, leaving 9 bases not matched to a gene. CDR1 is MNHEY, CDR2 SVGEGT, per germline. The CDR3 DNA sequence: TGTGCCAGCAGAGACCAAGCGGGAGGGACAACAGATACGCAGTATTTT. Translation gives CASRDQAGGTTDTQYF.

This clonotype was counted many times. The chain is built from TRBV12-3 or TRBV12-4 and TRBJ1-3; D not resolved. The CDR3 has 14 amino acids. Between the trimmed V and J ends, which lost 7 bases and 2 bases, there was a span of 12 bases. CDR3 loop: CASMSERAGNTIYF. The CDR3 region has the DNA TGTGCCAGCATGAGCGAGAGGGCTGGAAACACCATATATTTT.

There are a few counts of this clonotype. The V gene is TRBV11-2, the J gene TRBJ2-5; 12 positions agree with TRBD2. The CDR3 has 18 amino acids. After removal of 1 base from V and 1 base from J, the junction contained 7 bases not matched to a gene. The V gene's germline CDR1 is SGHAT and CDR2 FQNNGV. The DNA of the CDR3 is TGTGCCAGCAGCTTAGGTACTAGCGGGGGGCCGACCCAAGAGACCCAGTACTTC. Its protein is CASSLGTSGGPTQETQYF.

This clonotype was observed a handful of times. The chain couples TRBV4-1 to TRBJ2-5; D possibly corresponds to TRBD2 (6 bases). The CDR3 runs 15 residues. Trimming cost V 0 bases and J 5 bases, with 13 bases left between them. Germline V gene lookup returns CDR1 MGHRA and CDR2 YSYEKL. Here the CDR3 DNA reads TGCGCCAGCAGCCAAGAAGCCGCAGGGAGGGAGACCCAGTACTTC. Its translation is CASSQEAAGRETQYF.

This sequence joins TRBV14 and TRBJ2-1, with D possibly TRBD2 on 6 matching bases. V was clipped by 0 bases and J by 4 bases, with 16 bases between them. CDR3 size: 17 residues. Per the germline V gene, CDR1 is SGHDN and CDR2 is FVKESK. As DNA, the CDR3 is TGTGCCAGCAGCCAAGATGCAGGACTACTTATATACAATGAGCAGTTCTTC. It yields the protein CASSQDAGLLIYNEQFF.

This chain links TRBV4-1 with TRBJ2-7, with D possibly TRBD1 on 6 matching bases. Germline CDR1 MGHRA, CDR2 YSYEKL. Trimming shortened V by 5 bases and J by 3 bases, and 17 bases separated the two germline ends. The CDR3 is 15 residues long. The CDR3 sequence is CASSAPGQGIYEQYF. CDR3 nucleotide sequence: TGCGCCAGCAGCGCCCCGGGACAAGGAATCTACGAGCAGTACTTC.

Many counts were recorded for this clonotype. The chain combines TRBV12-3 or TRBV12-4 with TRBJ2-7, with 7 nucleotides matching TRBD1. Trimming removed 3 bases from V and 5 bases from J; junction bases left unmatched: 7. The CDR3 is 14 amino acids. CDR3 sequence (DNA): TGTGCCAGCAGTTTCAGAGACAGGGTAGACGAGCAGTACTTC. It specifies CASSFRDRVDEQYF.

This chain links TRBV25-1 with TRBJ2-1; the match to TRBD2 covers 8 bases. CDR3 length: 13 amino acids. Germline lookup yields CDR1 MGHDK and CDR2 SYGVNS. The J segment lost 8 bases and the V segment lost 4 bases, leaving 4 bases of the junction unmatched. The CDR3 nucleotides read TGTGCCAGCAGTGTCCGGGAGGGCGATGAGCAGTTCTTC. Amino acid sequence: CASSVREGDEQFF.

The CDR3 loop reads CASMRTGGVVEGYTF. The CDR3 nucleotides are TGTGCCAGCATGAGGACCGGGGGAGTTGTGGAGGGCTACACCTTC. V usage is TRBV27 and J usage is TRBJ1-2, with D perhaps TRBD1 (5 bases). V dropped 7 bases and J dropped 8 bases, with 23 bases sitting between them. There are 15 residues in the CDR3. CDR1 and CDR2 (germline): MNHEY, SMNVEV (reference sequence).

The sample holds a few counts of this clonotype. The chain links TRBV7-3 to TRBJ1-1, with 9 bases aligning to TRBD1. The CDR3 runs 16 residues. Germline CDR1 SGHTA, CDR2 FQGTGA. The V segment lost 2 bases and the J segment 3 bases; nucleotides outside the gene matches: 7. The CDR3 protein is CASSLAGQGRDTEAFF. The CDR3 nucleotides are TGTGCCAGCAGCTTAGCGGGACAGGGTAGGGACACTGAAGCTTTCTTT. Filled out from reference TRBV7-3 and TRBJ1-1, the complete variable domain reads GAGVSQTPSNKVTEKGKYVELRCDPISGHTALYWYRQSLGQGPEFLIYFQGTGAADDSGLPNDRFFAVRPEGSVSTLKIQRTERGDSAVYLCASSLAGQGRDTEAFFGQGTRLTVV.